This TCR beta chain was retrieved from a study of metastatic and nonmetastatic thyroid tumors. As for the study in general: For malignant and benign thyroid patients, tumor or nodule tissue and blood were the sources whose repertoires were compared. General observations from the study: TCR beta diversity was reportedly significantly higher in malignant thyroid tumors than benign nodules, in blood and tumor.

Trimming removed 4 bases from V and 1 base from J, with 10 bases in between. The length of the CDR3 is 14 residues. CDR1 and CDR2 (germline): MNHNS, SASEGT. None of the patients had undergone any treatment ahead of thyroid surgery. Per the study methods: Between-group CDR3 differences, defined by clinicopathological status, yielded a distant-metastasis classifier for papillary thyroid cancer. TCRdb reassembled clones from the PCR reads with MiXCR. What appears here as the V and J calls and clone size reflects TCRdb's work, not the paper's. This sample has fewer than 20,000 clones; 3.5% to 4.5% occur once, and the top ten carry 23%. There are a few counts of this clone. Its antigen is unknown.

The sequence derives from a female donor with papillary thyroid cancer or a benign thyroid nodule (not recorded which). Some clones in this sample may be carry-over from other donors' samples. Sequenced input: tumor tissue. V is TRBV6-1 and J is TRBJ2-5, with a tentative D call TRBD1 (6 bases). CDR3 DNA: TGTGCCAGCAGTGGCCGGGACACCCAAGAGACCCAGTACTTC. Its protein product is CASSGRDTQETQYF.